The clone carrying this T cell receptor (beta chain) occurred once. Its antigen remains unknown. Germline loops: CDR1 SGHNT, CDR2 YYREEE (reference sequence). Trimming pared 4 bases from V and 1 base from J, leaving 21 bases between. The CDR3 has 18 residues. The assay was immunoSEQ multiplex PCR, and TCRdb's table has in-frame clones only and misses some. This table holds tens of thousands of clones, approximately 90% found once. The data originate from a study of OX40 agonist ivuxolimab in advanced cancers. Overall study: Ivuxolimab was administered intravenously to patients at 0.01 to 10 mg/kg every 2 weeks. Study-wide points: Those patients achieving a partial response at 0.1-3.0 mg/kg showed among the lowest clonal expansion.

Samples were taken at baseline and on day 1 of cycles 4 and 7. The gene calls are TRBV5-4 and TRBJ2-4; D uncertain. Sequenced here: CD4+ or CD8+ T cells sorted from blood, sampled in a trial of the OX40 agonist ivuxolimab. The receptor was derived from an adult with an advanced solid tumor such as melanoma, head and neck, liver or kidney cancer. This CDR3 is CASSNLHGVMKAKNIQYF. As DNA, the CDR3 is TGTGCCAGCAGCAACCTCCATGGAGTAATGAAGGCCAAAAACATTCAGTACTTC.